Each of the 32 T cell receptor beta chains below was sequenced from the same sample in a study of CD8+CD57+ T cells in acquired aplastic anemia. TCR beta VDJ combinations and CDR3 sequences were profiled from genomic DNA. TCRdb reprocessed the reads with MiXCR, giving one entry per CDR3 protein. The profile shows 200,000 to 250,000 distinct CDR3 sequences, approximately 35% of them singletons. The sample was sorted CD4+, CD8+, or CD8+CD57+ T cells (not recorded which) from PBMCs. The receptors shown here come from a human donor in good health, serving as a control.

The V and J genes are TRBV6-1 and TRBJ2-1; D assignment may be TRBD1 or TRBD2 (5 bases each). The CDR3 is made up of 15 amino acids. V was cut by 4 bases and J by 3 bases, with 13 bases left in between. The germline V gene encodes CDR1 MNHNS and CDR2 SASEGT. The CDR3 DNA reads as TGTGCCAGCAGTGGAGGGGCAGGATTCTACAATGAGCAGTTCTTC. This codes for CASSGGAGFYNEQFF.

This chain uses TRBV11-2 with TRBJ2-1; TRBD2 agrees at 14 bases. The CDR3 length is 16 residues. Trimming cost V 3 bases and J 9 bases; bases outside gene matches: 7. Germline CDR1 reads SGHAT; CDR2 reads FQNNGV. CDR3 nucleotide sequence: TGTGCCAGCAGCTTGAGAGGACTAGCGGGAGGCGGTGAGCAGTTCTTC. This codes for CASSLRGLAGGGEQFF.

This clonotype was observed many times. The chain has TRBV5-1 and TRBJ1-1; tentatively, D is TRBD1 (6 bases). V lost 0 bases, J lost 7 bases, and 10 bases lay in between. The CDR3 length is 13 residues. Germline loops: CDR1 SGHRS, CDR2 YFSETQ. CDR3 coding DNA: TGCGCCAGCAGCTTGGTAGGGGGGAATGAAGCTTTCTTT. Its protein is CASSLVGGNEAFF.

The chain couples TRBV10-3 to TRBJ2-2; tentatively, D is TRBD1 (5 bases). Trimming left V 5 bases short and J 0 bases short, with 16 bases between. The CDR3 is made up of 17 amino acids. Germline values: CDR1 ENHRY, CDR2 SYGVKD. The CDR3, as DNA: TGTGCCATCAGTAGTACAGGCCAAAGAACGAACACCGGGGAGCTGTTTTTT. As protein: CAISSTGQRTNTGELFF.

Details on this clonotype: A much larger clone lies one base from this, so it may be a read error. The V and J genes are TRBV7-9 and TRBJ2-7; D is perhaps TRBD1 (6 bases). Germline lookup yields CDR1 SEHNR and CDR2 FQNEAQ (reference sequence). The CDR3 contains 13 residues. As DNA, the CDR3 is TGTGCCAGCGGCTTAAACAGGGAAGGCGAGCAGTACTTC. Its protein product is CASGLNREGEQYF.

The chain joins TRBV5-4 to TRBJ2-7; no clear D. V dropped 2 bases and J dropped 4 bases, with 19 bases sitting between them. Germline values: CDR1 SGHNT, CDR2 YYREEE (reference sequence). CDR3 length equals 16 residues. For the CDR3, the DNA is TGTGCCAGCAGCTTACCCGGAGCGAGGTCTCAGTACGAGCAGTACTTC. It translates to CASSLPGARSQYEQYF.

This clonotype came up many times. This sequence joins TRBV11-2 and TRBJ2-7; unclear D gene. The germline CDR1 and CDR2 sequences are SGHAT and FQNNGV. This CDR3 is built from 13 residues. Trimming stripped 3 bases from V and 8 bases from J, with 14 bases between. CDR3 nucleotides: TGTGCCAGCAGCTTCTGGGATCATAACCAGCAGTACTTC. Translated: CASSFWDHNQQYF.

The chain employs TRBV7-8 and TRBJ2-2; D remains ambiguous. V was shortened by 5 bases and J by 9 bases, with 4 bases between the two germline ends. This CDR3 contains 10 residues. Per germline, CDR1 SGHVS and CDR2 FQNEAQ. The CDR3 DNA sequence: TGTGCCAGCAGCCGCAGGGAGCTGTTTTTT. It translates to CASSRRELFF.

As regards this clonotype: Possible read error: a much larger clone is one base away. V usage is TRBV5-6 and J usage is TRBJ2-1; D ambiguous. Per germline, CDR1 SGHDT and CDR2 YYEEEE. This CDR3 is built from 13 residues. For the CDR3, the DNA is TGTGCCAGCACCCTGAGCTCCTACAATGGGCAGTTCTTC. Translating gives CASTLSSYNGQFF.

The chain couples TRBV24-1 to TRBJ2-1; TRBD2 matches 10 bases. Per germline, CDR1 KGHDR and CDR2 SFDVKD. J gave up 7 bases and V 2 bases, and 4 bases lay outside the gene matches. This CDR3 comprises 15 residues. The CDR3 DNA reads TGTGCCACCAGTGATTCCCTTAGCGGGAGGAATGAGCAGTTCTTC. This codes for CATSDSLSGRNEQFF.

CDR3 protein: CASSQTGTGADTQYF. CDR3 DNA: TGTGCCAGTAGTCAAACCGGGACGGGGGCGGATACGCAGTATTTT. This chain joins TRBV19 and TRBJ2-3; possibly TRBD1 or TRBD2 for D (6 bases each). V dropped 5 bases and J dropped 6 bases, with 18 bases sitting between them. This CDR3 has 15 amino acids. The germline V gene encodes CDR1 LNHDA and CDR2 SQIVND (reference sequence).

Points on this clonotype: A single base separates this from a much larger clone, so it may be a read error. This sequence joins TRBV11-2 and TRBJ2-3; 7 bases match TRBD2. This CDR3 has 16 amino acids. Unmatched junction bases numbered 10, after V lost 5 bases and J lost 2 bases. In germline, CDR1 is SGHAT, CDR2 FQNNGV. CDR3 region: CASSLDGGIYTDTQYF. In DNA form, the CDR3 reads TGTGCCAGCAGCCTCGACGGGGGGATATACACAGATACGCAGTATTTT.

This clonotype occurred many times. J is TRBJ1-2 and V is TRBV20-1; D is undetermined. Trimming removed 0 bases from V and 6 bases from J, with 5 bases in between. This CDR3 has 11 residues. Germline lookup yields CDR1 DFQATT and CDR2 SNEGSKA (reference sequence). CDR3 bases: TGCAGTGCTAGAGATCAGAATGGCTACACCTTC. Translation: CSARDQNGYTF.

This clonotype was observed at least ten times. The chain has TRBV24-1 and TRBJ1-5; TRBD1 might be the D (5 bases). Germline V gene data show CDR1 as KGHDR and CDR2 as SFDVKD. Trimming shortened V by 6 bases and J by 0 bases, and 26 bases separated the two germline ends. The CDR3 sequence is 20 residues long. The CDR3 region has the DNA TGTGCCACCAGTCCGGGGCCCAGCCCCCGTGGGACGGTTAGCAATCAGCCCCAGCATTTT. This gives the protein CATSPGPSPRGTVSNQPQHF.

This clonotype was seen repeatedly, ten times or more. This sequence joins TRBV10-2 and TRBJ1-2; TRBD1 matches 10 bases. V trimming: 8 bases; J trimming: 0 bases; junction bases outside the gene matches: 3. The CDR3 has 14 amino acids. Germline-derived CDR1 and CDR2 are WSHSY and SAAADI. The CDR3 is CASEDRGTNYGYTF. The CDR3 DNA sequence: TGCGCCAGCGAGGACAGGGGGACTAACTATGGCTACACCTTC.

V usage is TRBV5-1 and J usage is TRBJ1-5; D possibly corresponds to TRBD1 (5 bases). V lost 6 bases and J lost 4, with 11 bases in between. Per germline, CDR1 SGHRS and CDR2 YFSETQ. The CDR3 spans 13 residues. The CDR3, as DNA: TGCGCCAGCAAAGAAGACAGTAATCAGCCCCAGCATTTT. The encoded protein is CASKEDSNQPQHF.

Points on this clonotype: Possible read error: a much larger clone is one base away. The CDR3 DNA follows: TGCGCCAGCAGCTTGGGCAACAGGGACTCCTACGAGCAGTACTTC. As protein: CASSLGNRDSYEQYF. J is TRBJ2-7 and V is TRBV5-1; perhaps TRBD1 as D (6 bases). Germline lookup yields CDR1 SGHRS and CDR2 YFSETQ. Trimming cost V 0 bases and J 0 bases, with 10 bases left between them. The CDR3 totals 15 residues. The full variable domain, its missing parts supplied by reference TRBV5-1 and TRBJ2-7, is KAGVTQTPRYLIKTRGQQVTLSCSPISGHRSVSWYQQTPGQGLQFLFEYFSETQRNKGNFPGRFSGRQFSNSRSEMNVSTLELGDSALYLCASSLGNRDSYEQYFGPGTRLTVT.

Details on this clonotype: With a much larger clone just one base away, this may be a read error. The CDR3 loop is CASSLLVVPSSSQPQHF. CDR3 coding DNA: TGCGCCAGCAGCCTGCTTGTGGTACCATCTAGCAGTCAGCCCCAGCATTTT. The chain links TRBV4-3 to TRBJ1-5; no definite D call. CDR1 LGHNA and CDR2 YSLEER come from the germline V gene. This CDR3 contains 17 residues.

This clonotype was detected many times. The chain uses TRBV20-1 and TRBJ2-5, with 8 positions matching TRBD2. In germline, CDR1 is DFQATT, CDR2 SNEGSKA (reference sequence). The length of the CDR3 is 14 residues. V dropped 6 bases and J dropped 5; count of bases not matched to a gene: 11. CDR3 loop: CSAFIGGGLETQYF. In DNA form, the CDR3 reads TGCAGTGCGTTTATCGGGGGGGGCCTGGAGACCCAGTACTTC.

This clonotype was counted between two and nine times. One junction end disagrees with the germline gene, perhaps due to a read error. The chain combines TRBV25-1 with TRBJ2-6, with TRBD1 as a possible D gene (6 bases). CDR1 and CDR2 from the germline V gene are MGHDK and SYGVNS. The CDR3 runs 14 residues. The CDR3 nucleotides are TGTGCCAGCAGTGACAGCAGGGGTGGGGACACTGAAGCTTTC. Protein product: CASSDSRGGDTEAF.

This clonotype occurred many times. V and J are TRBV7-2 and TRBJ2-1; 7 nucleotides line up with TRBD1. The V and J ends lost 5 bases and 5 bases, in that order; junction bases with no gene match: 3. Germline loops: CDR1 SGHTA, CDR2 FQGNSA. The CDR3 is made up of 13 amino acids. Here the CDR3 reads CASSRDRDNEQFF. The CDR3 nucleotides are TGTGCCAGCAGCAGGGACAGAGACAATGAGCAGTTCTTC.

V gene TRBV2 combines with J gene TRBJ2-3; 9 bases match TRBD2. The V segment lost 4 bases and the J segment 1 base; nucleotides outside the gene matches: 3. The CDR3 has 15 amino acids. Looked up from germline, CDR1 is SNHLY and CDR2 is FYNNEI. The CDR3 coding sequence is TGTGCCAGCAGTGGATCTAGCGGGGGCACAGATACGCAGTATTTT. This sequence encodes CASSGSSGGTDTQYF.

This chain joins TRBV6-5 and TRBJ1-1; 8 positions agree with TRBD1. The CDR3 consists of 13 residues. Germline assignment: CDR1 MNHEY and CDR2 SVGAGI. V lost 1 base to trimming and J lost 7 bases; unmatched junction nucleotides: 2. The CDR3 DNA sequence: TGTGCCAGCAGTTACTTGGACAGGGATGAAGCTTTCTTT. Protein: CASSYLDRDEAFF.

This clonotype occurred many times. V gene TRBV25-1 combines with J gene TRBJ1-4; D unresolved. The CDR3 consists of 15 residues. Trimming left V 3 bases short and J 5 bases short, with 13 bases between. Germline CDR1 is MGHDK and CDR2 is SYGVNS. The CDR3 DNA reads TGTGCCAGCAGTGATTGGACGGCGGAAAATGAAAAACTGTTTTTT. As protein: CASSDWTAENEKLFF.

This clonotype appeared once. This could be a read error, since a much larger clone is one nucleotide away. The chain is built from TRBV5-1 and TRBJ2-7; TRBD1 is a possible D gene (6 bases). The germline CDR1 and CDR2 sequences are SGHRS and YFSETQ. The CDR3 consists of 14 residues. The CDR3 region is CTSSLKQGGGEQYF. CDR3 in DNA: TGCACCAGCAGCTTGAAACAGGGTGGGGGCGAGCAGTACTTC.

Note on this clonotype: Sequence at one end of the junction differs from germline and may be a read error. The CDR3 loop reads CASSYSVVGPLYTEAFF. DNA of the CDR3: TGTGCCAGCAGTTACTCGGTCGTGGGACCCTTGTACACTGAAGCTTTCTTT. This chain connects TRBV10-3 to TRBJ1-1, with D possibly TRBD1 on 5 matching bases. The CDR3 is made up of 17 amino acids. Germline CDR1 and CDR2: ENHRY and SYGVKD.

DNA for the CDR3: TGTGCCAGCAGCTTGGTAGGGGATTTCTACAATGAGCAGTTCTTC. It is translated as CASSLVGDFYNEQFF. The V call is TRBV5-5, the J call TRBJ2-1; D perhaps matches TRBD1 (5 bases). From germline, CDR1 is SGHKS and CDR2 YYEKEE (reference sequence). Between the trimmed V and J ends, which lost 0 bases and 3 bases, there was a span of 10 bases. This CDR3 has 15 amino acids.

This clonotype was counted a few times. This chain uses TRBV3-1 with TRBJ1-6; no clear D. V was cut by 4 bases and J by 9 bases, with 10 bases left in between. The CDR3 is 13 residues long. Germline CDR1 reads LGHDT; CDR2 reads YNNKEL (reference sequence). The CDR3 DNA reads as TGTGCCAGCAGCCCCCTGCGGGGTTCACCCCTCCACTTT. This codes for CASSPLRGSPLHF.

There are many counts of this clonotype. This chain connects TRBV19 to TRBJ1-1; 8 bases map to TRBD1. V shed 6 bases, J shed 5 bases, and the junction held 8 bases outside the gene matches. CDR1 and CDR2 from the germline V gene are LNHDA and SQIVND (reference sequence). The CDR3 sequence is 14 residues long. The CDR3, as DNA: TGTGCCAGTAGGAAACAGGGGGGGGATACTGAAGCTTTCTTT. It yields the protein CASRKQGGDTEAFF. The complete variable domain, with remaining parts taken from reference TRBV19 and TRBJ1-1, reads DGGITQSPKYLFRKEGQNVTLSCEQNLNHDAMYWYRQDPGQGLRLIYYSQIVNDFQKGDIAEGYSVSREKKESFPLTVTSAQKNPTAFYLCASRKQGGDTEAFFGQGTRLTVV.

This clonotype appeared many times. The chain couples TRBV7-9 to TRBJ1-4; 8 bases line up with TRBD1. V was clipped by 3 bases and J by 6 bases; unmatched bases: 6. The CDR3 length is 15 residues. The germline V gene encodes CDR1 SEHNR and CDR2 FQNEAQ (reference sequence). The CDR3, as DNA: TGTGCCAGCAGCTTCTCTACAGGGGGGGATGAAAAACTGTTTTTT. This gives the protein CASSFSTGGDEKLFF. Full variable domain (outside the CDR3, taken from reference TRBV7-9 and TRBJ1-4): DTGVSQNPRHKITKRGQNVTFRCDPISEHNRLYWYRQTLGQGPEFLTYFQNEAQLEKSRLLSDRFSAERPKGSFSTLEIQRTEQGDSAMYLCASSFSTGGDEKLFFGSGTQLSVL.

The CDR3 protein is CASSSDLTGEREKLFF. Written as DNA, the CDR3 is TGTGCCAGCAGCTCGGACCTCACAGGGGAGCGAGAAAAACTGTTTTTT. The J gene is TRBJ1-4, the V gene TRBV5-4; 7 nucleotides line up with TRBD1. This CDR3 spans 16 amino acids. With 3 bases clipped from V and 8 bases from J, the junction kept 13 bases outside the gene matches. The V gene's germline CDR1 is SGHNT and CDR2 YYREEE (reference sequence).

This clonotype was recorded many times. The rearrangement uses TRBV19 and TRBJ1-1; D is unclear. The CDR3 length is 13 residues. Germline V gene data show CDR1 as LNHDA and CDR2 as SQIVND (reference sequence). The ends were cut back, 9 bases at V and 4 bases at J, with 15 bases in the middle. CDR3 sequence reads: CARQRKSSTEAFF. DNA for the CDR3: TGTGCCAGGCAGAGGAAAAGCTCCACTGAAGCTTTCTTT.